Shown below are 16 T cell receptor beta chains from a single sample sequenced in a study of T-cell reconstitution after alpha-beta-depleted transplantation in children. For TCRbeta, the library was prepared with unique molecular identifiers. TCRdb itself ran the PCR reads through MiXCR, one entry per CDR3 protein. The profile covers about 640,000 distinct CDR3 sequences, with approximately 17% appearing a single time and 1.1% taken by the ten largest. Source: PBMCs from the stem cell graft donor, taken from the stem cell graft. Source of these receptors: a human donor who donated a stem cell graft to a child with acute myeloid leukemia.

The sample holds many counts of this clonotype. This chain joins TRBV29-1 and TRBJ2-7; TRBD1 matches 7 bases. The germline CDR1 and CDR2 sequences are SQVTM and ANQGSEA. CDR3 length: 13 amino acids. Trimming took 5 bases from V and 2 from J; bases not matched to a gene: 6. The CDR3 DNA follows: TGCAGCGTTCCCGGGACAGTCGCCTACGAGCAGTACTTC. This gives the protein CSVPGTVAYEQYF.

To note about this clonotype: This may stem from a read error, because a much larger clone lies one nucleotide away. The genes are TRBV20-1 and TRBJ1-1; D uncertain. V was pared by 0 bases and J by 10 bases, with 15 bases between. Germline V gene lookup returns CDR1 DFQATT and CDR2 SNEGSKA (reference sequence). The CDR3 length is 13 residues. The DNA for the CDR3 is TGCAGTGCTAGAGACCCGGTACAGAGAGGAGCTTTCTTT. It yields the protein CSARDPVQRGAFF.

The chain couples TRBV12-5 to TRBJ2-2; 7 bases map to TRBD1. CDR1 LGHNT and CDR2 FRNRAP come from the germline V gene. The CDR3 consists of 16 residues. V lost 7 bases, J lost 0 bases, and 8 bases stayed unmatched. The chain's CDR3 is CASALPGQSNTGELFF. CDR3 nucleotides: TGTGCTAGTGCCCTACCGGGACAGTCGAACACCGGGGAGCTGTTTTTT.

The CDR3 sequence is CASGVDTYEQYF. The CDR3 DNA sequence: TGTGCCAGCGGTGTCGACACCTACGAGCAGTACTTC. J is TRBJ2-7 and V is TRBV10-3, with D uncertain. V gave up 10 bases and J gave up 2 bases, with 12 bases separating them. This CDR3 contains 12 residues. The germline V gene has CDR1 ENHRY and CDR2 SYGVKD.

V usage is TRBV30 and J usage is TRBJ1-6; D unclear. V shed 4 bases and J shed 0 bases, with 10 bases lying between them. The CDR3 consists of 15 residues. Germline V gives CDR1 GTSNPN, CDR2 SVGIG (reference sequence). DNA for the CDR3: TGTGCCTGGAAGATGGGAAGCTCCTATAATTCACCCCTCCACTTT. This encodes CAWKMGSSYNSPLHF.

The table lists this clonotype with a few counts. CDR3 in DNA: TGCAGTGCTAGAGTTCCCCTTACCGAGTACGAGCAGTACGTC. Amino acid sequence: CSARVPLTEYEQYV. The rearrangement joins TRBV20-1 to TRBJ2-7; no clear D. Germline CDR1 reads DFQATT; CDR2 reads SNEGSKA (reference sequence). V was cut by 1 base and J by 4 bases, with 14 bases left in between. The CDR3 has 14 amino acids.

The sample holds many counts of this clonotype. The V and J genes are TRBV5-1 and TRBJ2-3; D unresolved. The ends were cut back, 0 bases at V and 4 bases at J, with 3 bases in the middle. The CDR3 consists of 12 residues. The germline gives CDR1 SGHRS, CDR2 YFSETQ. The CDR3, as DNA: TGCGCCAGCAGCTTGGAGGCAGATACGCAGTATTTT. Protein product: CASSLEADTQYF.

This chain links TRBV25-1 with TRBJ1-1; a possible D gene is TRBD1 (5 bases). Per the germline V gene, CDR1 is MGHDK and CDR2 is SYGVNS. This CDR3 region has 13 residues. Between the trimmed V and J ends, which lost 1 base and 4 bases, there was a span of 7 bases. In nucleotides, the CDR3 is TGTGCCAGCAGTGAATCTGGGGCCACTGAAGCTTTCTTT. Its protein product is CASSESGATEAFF.

This clonotype was found many times. The chain combines TRBV20-1 with TRBJ2-1, with D possibly matching TRBD2 (7 bases). The CDR3 totals 17 residues. Germline-derived CDR1 and CDR2 are DFQATT and SNEGSKA (reference sequence). The ends were cut back, 4 bases at V and 4 bases at J, with 23 bases in the middle. The CDR3 region has the DNA TGCAGTGCTAAAAGGCTCCCAAGGCGGGGGCCATACAATGAGCAGTTCTTC. Encoded protein: CSAKRLPRRGPYNEQFF.

The table lists this clonotype with many counts. The J gene is TRBJ2-7, the V gene TRBV20-1, with D possibly TRBD2 on 5 matching bases. This CDR3 is built from 12 residues. The V end was cut by 0 bases, the J end by 6 bases, with 9 bases between. From germline, CDR1 is DFQATT and CDR2 SNEGSKA (reference sequence). The CDR3 sequence is CSARERGSEQYF. CDR3 coding DNA: TGCAGTGCTAGAGAACGGGGATCCGAGCAGTACTTC.

CDR3 in amino acids: CASSPIYSPSTDTQYF. The CDR3 DNA is TGTGCCAGCAGCCCGATCTATAGTCCCTCCACAGATACGCAGTATTTT. V and J are TRBV7-3 and TRBJ2-3; no definite D call. V lost 5 bases and J lost 2, with 17 bases in between. Germline-derived CDR1 and CDR2 are SGHTA and FQGTGA. The CDR3 extends over 16 amino acids.

In this sample, this clonotype turned up a few times. The genes are TRBV5-5 and TRBJ2-5, with D tentatively TRBD2 (5 bases). Germline CDR1 SGHKS, CDR2 YYEKEE (reference sequence). This CDR3 has 15 residues. Trimming took 6 bases from V and 2 from J, leaving 17 bases between them. CDR3 loop: CASTNQRTGQETQYF. DNA for the CDR3: TGTGCCAGCACCAACCAACGGACGGGACAAGAGACCCAGTACTTC.

This clonotype was observed a handful of times. V is TRBV20-1 and J is TRBJ2-7, with 13 bases aligning to TRBD2. Germline CDR1 reads DFQATT; CDR2 reads SNEGSKA (reference sequence). Trimming took 5 bases from V and 2 from J; bases not matched to a gene: 6. The CDR3 is 15 residues long. CDR3 coding DNA: TGCAGTGCTTACGGACTAGCGGGGGCCCCCTACGAGCAGTACTTC. Encoded protein: CSAYGLAGAPYEQYF.

This chain connects TRBV11-2 to TRBJ2-1; perhaps TRBD2 as D (6 bases). In germline, CDR1 is SGHAT, CDR2 FQNNGV. The CDR3 extends over 17 amino acids. V was cut by 1 base and J by 0 bases, with 13 bases left in between. The CDR3 region has the DNA TGTGCCAGCAGCTTAGGGGGTGGGGGGTCCTCCTACAATGAGCAGTTCTTC. It encodes CASSLGGGGSSYNEQFF.

V and J are TRBV12-3 or TRBV12-4 and TRBJ2-5; TRBD1 might be the D (6 bases). The V gene lost 6 bases and the J gene lost 5 bases, with 16 bases spanning the gap. The CDR3 length is 14 residues. The DNA for the CDR3 is TGTGCCAGCAGCACGGGACAAGGAGAGGAGACCCAGTACTTC. This codes for CASSTGQGEETQYF.

This clonotype was counted at least ten times. This chain links TRBV20-1 with TRBJ1-1; D uncertain. CDR1 DFQATT and CDR2 SNEGSKA come from the germline V gene (reference sequence). Trimming took off 6 bases at V and 11 bases at J, with 16 bases between the two ends. The CDR3 extends over 11 amino acids. CDR3 sequence: CSARKGGSAFF. The CDR3 bases are TGCAGTGCGAGAAAGGGAGGGAGCGCTTTCTTT.